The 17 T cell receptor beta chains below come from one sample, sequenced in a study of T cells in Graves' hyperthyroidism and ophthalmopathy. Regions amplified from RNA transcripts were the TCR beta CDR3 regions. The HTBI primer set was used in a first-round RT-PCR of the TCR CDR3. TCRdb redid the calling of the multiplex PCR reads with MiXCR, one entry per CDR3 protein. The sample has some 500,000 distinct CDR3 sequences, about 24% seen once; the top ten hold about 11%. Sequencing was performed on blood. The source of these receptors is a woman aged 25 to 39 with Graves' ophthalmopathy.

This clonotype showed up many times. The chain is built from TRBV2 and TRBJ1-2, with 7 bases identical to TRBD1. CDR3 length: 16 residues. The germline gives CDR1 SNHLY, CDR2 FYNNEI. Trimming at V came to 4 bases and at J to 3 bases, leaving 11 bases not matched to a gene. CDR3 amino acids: CASSGQGIRWHYGYTF. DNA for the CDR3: TGTGCCAGCAGTGGACAGGGAATTCGATGGCACTATGGCTACACCTTC. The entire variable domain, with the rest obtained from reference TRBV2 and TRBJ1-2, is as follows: EPEVTQTPSHQVTQMGQEVILRCVPISNHLYFYWYRQILGQKVEFLVSFYNNEISEKSEIFDDQFSVERPDGSNFTLKIRSTKLEDSAMYFCASSGQGIRWHYGYTFGSGTRLTVV.

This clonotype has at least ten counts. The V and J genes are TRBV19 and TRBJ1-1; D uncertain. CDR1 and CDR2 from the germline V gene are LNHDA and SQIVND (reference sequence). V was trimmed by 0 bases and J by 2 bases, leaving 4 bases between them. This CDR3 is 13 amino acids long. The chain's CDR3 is CASSIDPNTEAFF. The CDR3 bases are TGTGCCAGTAGTATAGATCCCAACACTGAAGCTTTCTTT.

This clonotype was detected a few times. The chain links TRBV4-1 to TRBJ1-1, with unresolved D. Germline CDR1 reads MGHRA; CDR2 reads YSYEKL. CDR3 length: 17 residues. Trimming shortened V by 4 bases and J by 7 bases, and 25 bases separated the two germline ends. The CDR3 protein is CASSPTSSRYGEVEAFF. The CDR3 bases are TGCGCCAGCAGCCCGACCTCCTCCAGGTATGGGGAGGTTGAAGCTTTCTTT.

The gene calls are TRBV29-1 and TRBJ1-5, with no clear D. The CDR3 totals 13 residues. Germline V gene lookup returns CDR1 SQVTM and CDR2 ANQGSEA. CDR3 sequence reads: CTRPRVGNQPQHF. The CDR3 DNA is TGCACCCGCCCCCGGGTTGGGAATCAGCCCCAGCATTTT.

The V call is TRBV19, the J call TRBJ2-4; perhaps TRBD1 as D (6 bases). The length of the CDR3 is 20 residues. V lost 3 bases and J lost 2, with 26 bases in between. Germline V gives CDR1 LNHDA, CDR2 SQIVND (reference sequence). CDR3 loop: CASSMDSITHVDISKNIQYF. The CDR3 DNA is TGTGCCAGTAGTATGGACAGCATTACGCATGTAGACATTTCCAAAAACATTCAGTACTTC.

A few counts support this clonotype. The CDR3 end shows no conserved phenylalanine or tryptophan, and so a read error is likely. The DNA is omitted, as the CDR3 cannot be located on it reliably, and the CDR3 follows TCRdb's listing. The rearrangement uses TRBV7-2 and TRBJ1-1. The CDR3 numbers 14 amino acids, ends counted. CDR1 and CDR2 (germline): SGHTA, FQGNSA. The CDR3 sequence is CASSLEGANTEACL.

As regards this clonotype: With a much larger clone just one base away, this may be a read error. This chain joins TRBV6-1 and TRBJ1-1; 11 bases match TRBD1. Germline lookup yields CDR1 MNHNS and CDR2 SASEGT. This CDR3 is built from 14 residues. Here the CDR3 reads CASRGTGGSTEACF. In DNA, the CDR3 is TGTGCCAGCAGGGGGACAGGGGGAAGCACTGAAGCTTGCTTT.

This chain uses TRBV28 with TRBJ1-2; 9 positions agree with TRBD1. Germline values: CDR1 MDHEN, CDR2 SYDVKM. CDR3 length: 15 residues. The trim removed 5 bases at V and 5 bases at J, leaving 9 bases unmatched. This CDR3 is CASSHTGTGWYGYTF. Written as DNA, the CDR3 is TGTGCCAGCAGTCACACCGGGACAGGGTGGTATGGCTACACCTTC.

The DNA of the CDR3 is TGTGCCAGCAGCGTTACCCGAGGGGGGTCCGAGCAGTACTTC. This gives the protein CASSVTRGGSEQYF. The V call is TRBV28, the J call TRBJ2-7; either TRBD1 or TRBD2 may supply D (6 bases each). The V end lost 6 bases, the J end lost 6 bases, and 18 bases lay between the germline ends. Germline values: CDR1 MDHEN, CDR2 SYDVKM. The CDR3 is 14 residues long.

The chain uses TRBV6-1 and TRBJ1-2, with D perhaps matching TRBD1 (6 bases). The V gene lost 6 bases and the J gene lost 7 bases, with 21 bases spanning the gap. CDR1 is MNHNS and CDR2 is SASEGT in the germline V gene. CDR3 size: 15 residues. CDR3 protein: CASRLTLTGPVGYTF. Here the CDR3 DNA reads TGTGCCAGCAGATTGACACTGACAGGCCCCGTTGGCTACACCTTC.

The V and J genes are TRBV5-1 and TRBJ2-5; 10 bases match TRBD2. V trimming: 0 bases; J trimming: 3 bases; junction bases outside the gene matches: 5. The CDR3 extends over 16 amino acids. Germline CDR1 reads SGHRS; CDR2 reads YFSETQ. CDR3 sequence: CASSLDLGLAEETQYF. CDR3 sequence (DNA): TGCGCCAGCAGCTTGGATCTAGGACTAGCGGAAGAGACCCAGTACTTC.

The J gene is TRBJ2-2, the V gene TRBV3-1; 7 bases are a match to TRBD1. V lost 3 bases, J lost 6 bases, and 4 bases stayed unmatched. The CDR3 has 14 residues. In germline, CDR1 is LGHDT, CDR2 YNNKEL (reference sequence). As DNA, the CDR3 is TGTGCCAGCAGCCACCTCACAGGGGCCGGGGAGCTGTTTTTT. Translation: CASSHLTGAGELFF.

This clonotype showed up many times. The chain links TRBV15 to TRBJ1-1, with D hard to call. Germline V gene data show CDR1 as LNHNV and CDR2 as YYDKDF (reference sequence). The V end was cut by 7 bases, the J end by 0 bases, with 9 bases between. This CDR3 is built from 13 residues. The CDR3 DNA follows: TGTGCCACCACCCCTTCTCTGAACACTGAAGCTTTCTTT. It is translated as CATTPSLNTEAFF.

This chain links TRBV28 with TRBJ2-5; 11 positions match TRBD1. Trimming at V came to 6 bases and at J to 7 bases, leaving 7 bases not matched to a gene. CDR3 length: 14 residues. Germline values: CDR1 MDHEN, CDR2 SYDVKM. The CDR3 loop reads CASRPHGTGGTQYF. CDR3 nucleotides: TGTGCCAGCAGACCCCACGGGACAGGGGGGACCCAGTACTTC.

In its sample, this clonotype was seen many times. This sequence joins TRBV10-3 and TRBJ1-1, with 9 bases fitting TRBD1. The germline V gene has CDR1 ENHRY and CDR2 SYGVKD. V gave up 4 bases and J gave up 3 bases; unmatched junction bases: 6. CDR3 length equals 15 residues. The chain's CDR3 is CAISVGTGSDTEAFF. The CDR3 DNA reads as TGTGCCATCAGTGTGGGGACAGGGTCAGACACTGAAGCTTTCTTT.

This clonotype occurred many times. The CDR3 DNA is TGTGCCAGCAGCCGAGGGGGCGACACTGAAGCTTTCTTT. Translation gives CASSRGGDTEAFF. V and J are TRBV7-9 and TRBJ1-1; 7 bases line up with TRBD1. V was clipped by 5 bases and J by 3 bases; unmatched bases: 3. Germline V gene sequence: CDR1 SEHNR, CDR2 FQNEAQ (reference sequence). This CDR3 comprises 13 residues. The variable domain in full, completed from reference TRBV7-9 and TRBJ1-1, reads DTGVSQNPRHKITKRGQNVTFRCDPISEHNRLYWYRQTLGQGPEFLTYFQNEAQLEKSRLLSDRFSAERPKGSFSTLEIQRTEQGDSAMYLCASSRGGDTEAFFGQGTRLTVV.

The CDR3 is CASSLFGGPGFPQHF. Here the CDR3 DNA reads TGTGCCAGCAGTTTATTTGGGGGTCCGGGGTTCCCCCAGCATTTT. The chain links TRBV28 to TRBJ1-5; a possible D gene is TRBD1 (5 bases). The CDR3 covers 15 residues. The germline V gene has CDR1 MDHEN and CDR2 SYDVKM. V lost 1 base to trimming and J lost 10 bases, with 17 bases between them.